The present T cell receptor (beta chain) was sequenced within a study of T cells in Graves' hyperthyroidism and ophthalmopathy. At the level of the study: Pretreatment peripheral blood was obtained at initial diagnosis.

For ophthalmopathy patients, the Clinical Activity Score was at least 3 and the NOSPECS grade at least 4; duration was under 3 months. Study-level findings and limits: For ophthalmopathy, model prediction preceded onset by a median 6.5 months.

About this clonotype: Its cognate antigen is unknown.

Template material for amplifying TCR beta CDR3 regions consisted of RNA transcripts. During a first-round RT-PCR of the TCR CDR3, the HTBI primer set was used. TCRdb recomputed calls from the multiplex PCR reads with MiXCR, one row per CDR3 protein. The data show about 270,000 distinct CDR3 sequences, roughly 20% seen once. The TCR originated in a man aged 25-45 years with Graves' ophthalmopathy. The source material was blood.

The CDR3 reads CASSDVDGAGATQYF. For the CDR3, the DNA is TGTGCCAGCAGTGACGTCGACGGAGCTGGCGCGACCCAGTACTTC. This rearrangement joins TRBV6-1 to TRBJ2-5; no definite D call. V dropped 3 bases and J dropped 7 bases, with 18 bases sitting between them. CDR3 size: 15 residues. Germline CDR1 MNHNS, CDR2 SASEGT.